The next 11 T cell receptor beta chains were all read from a single sample in a study of T cell repertoires in cytomegalovirus infection. TCRdb ran MiXCR on the reads and lists one entry per CDR3 protein. This sample has a few hundred thousand distinct CDR3 sequences, with more than 15% found just once. The sample was CD8+ T cells from PBMCs. The origin of the receptors is a human donor in good health (CMV status not recorded). Some clones in this sample may be carry-over from other donors' samples.

This clonotype showed up many times. Here the CDR3 DNA reads TGCGCCAGCAGCCAAGGCAGGGGGGGCGAGACCTATGGCTACACCTTC. Protein product: CASSQGRGGETYGYTF. The V call is TRBV4-1, the J call TRBJ1-2; 7 bases are shared with TRBD1. Trimming at V came to 1 base and at J to 4 bases, leaving 9 bases not matched to a gene. CDR3 length: 16 amino acids. Per germline, CDR1 MGHRA and CDR2 YSYEKL.

This clonotype was seen ten or more times. The gene calls are TRBV12-3 or TRBV12-4 and TRBJ2-1, with D possibly matching TRBD2 (7 bases). CDR3 size: 18 residues. Trimming took off 1 base at V and 1 base at J, with 17 bases between the two ends. The CDR3 region is CASSLGISRGPSYNEQFF. The CDR3 DNA sequence: TGTGCCAGCAGTTTAGGGATCTCGCGGGGGCCTTCCTACAATGAGCAGTTCTTC.

The chain links TRBV4-2 to TRBJ2-5; TRBD2 matches at 10 bases. Per the germline V gene, CDR1 is LGHNA and CDR2 is YNFKEQ. The CDR3 spans 16 residues. V lost 0 bases, J lost 5 bases, and 6 bases stayed unmatched. DNA for the CDR3: TGTGCCAGCAGCCAAGAGCTAGCGGGGGCTTTGGAGACCCAGTACTTC. This gives the protein CASSQELAGALETQYF.

This clonotype was seen repeatedly, ten times or more. The chain employs TRBV11-2 and TRBJ1-3; no firm D call. V lost 3 bases and J 0 bases, leaving 12 bases between the germline ends. CDR1 SGHAT and CDR2 FQNNGV come from the germline V gene. This CDR3 has 16 amino acids. As DNA, the CDR3 is TGTGCCAGCAGCTTGTCAGCTACTTACTCTGGAAACACCATATATTTT. It translates to CASSLSATYSGNTIYF.

The chain employs TRBV20-1 and TRBJ2-7, with TRBD1 identical over 7 bases. This CDR3 has 15 amino acids. The junction had 13 bases not matched to a gene; V was cut back by 5 bases and J by 3 bases. Germline V CDR1 and CDR2: DFQATT, SNEGSKA (reference sequence). This chain's CDR3 is CSAPLVGDRVYEQYF. The DNA for the CDR3 is TGCAGTGCTCCTCTCGTGGGTGACAGGGTCTACGAGCAGTACTTC.

This clonotype was counted a few times. This chain links TRBV4-1 with TRBJ1-3; D is ambiguous. This CDR3 spans 14 amino acids. The germline V gene encodes CDR1 MGHRA and CDR2 YSYEKL. V was trimmed by 0 bases and J by 1 base, leaving 4 bases between them. As DNA, the CDR3 is TGCGCCAGCAGCCAAGACTCATCTGGAAACACCATATATTTT. Translation: CASSQDSSGNTIYF.

This clonotype was seen many times. V and J are TRBV25-1 and TRBJ2-7; TRBD2 might be the D (6 bases). V gave up 1 base and J gave up 7 bases, with 14 bases separating them. This CDR3 has 14 residues. Germline lookup yields CDR1 MGHDK and CDR2 SYGVNS. DNA for the CDR3: TGTGCCAGCAGTGAATGGTCCTCCGGGGGTGAGCAGTACTTC. It codes for CASSEWSSGGEQYF.

Regarding this clonotype: A much larger clone is a single base away; this may be a read error. The chain links TRBV7-8 to TRBJ2-1, with a tentative D call TRBD2 (7 bases). The V end was cut by 2 bases, the J end by 1 base, with 12 bases between. The CDR3 runs 16 residues. Germline loops: CDR1 SGHVS, CDR2 FQNEAQ. CDR3 nucleotide sequence: TGTGCCAGCAGCTTATGGGGGGGCAGGTCCTACAATGAGCAGTTCTTC. It specifies CASSLWGGRSYNEQFF.

This clonotype has a count of ten or more. Its ends do not fully match the called genes, so a read error is possible. The V gene is TRBV4-1, the J gene TRBJ1-1; possible D gene TRBD1, 6 bases. The CDR3 loop spans 14 amino acids. Germline CDR1 is MGHRA and CDR2 is YSYEKL. The CDR3 nucleotides read TGTGCCAGCAGTTTGGGGGGCTCCGGCACTGAAGCTTTCTTT. Its translation is CASSLGGSGTEAFF.

This clonotype was observed many times. This rearrangement joins TRBV10-3 to TRBJ2-3, with D possibly TRBD2 on 6 matching bases. Germline CDR1 reads ENHRY; CDR2 reads SYGVKD. The CDR3 has 15 amino acids. V was pared by 4 bases and J by 1 base, with 12 bases between. The CDR3 region is CAISGSAGRTDTQYF. In DNA form, the CDR3 reads TGTGCCATCAGTGGTTCCGCGGGGCGCACAGATACGCAGTATTTT.

This clonotype was seen a few times. J is TRBJ2-6 and V is TRBV25-1; D is unclear. This CDR3 has 14 residues. Germline V lookup: CDR1 MGHDK, CDR2 SYGVNS. V gave up 2 bases and J gave up 5 bases, with 7 bases separating them. CDR3 in DNA: TGTGCCAGCAGTGAAGACGAAAGGGCCAACGTCCTGACTTTC. This codes for CASSEDERANVLTF. Variable domain in full (rest from reference TRBV25-1 and TRBJ2-6): EADIYQTPRYLVIGTGKKITLECSQTMGHDKMYWYQQDPGMELHLIHYSYGVNSTEKGDLSSESTVSRIRTEHFPLTLESARPSHTSQYLCASSEDERANVLTFGAGSRLTVL.